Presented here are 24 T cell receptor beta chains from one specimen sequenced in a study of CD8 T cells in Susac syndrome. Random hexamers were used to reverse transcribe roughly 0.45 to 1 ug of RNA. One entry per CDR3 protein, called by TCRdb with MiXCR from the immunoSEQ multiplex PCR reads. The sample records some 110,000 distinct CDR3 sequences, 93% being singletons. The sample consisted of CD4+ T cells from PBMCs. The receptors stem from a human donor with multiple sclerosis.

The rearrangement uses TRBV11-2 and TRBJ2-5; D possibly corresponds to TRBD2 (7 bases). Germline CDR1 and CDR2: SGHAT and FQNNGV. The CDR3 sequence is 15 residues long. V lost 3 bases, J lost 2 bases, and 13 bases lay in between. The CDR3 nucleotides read TGTGCCAGCAGCTTGGGGGGGCGCTTACAAGAGACCCAGTACTTC. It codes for CASSLGGRLQETQYF.

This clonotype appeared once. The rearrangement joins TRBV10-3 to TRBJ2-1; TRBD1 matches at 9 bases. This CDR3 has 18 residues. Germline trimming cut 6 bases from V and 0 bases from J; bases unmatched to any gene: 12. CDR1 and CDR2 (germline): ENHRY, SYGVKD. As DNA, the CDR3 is TGTGCCATCAGGACCGGGACAGGGAAAACAAGCTCCTACAATGAGCAGTTCTTC. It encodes CAIRTGTGKTSSYNEQFF.

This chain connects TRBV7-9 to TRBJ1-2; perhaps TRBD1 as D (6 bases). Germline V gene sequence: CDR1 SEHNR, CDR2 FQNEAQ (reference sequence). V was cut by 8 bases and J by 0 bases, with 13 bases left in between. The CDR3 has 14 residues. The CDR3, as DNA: TGTGCCAGCTCACCCGGACAGACTAACTATGGCTACACCTTC. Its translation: CASSPGQTNYGYTF. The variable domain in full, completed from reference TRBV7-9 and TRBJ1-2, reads DTGVSQNPRHKITKRGQNVTFRCDPISEHNRLYWYRQTLGQGPEFLTYFQNEAQLEKSRLLSDRFSAERPKGSFSTLEIQRTEQGDSAMYLCASSPGQTNYGYTFGSGTRLTVV.

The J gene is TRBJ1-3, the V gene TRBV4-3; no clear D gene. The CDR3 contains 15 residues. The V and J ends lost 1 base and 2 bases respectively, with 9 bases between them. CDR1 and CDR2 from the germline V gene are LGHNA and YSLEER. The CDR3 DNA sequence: TGCGCCAGCAGCCAAGGTCTCACCGCTGGAAACACCATATATTTT. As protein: CASSQGLTAGNTIYF.

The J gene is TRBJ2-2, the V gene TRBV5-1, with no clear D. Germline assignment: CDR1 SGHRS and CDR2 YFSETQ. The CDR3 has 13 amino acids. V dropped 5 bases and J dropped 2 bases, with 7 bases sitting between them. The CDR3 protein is CASRWTNTGELFF. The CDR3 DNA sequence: TGCGCCAGCAGATGGACCAACACCGGGGAGCTGTTTTTT.

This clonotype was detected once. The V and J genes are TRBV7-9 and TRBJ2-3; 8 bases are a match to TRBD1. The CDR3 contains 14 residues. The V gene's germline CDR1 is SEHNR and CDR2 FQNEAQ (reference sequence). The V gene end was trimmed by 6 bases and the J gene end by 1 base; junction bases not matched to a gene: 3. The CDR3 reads CASSQTGGTDTQYF. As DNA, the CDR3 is TGTGCCAGCAGTCAGACAGGGGGCACAGATACGCAGTATTTT.

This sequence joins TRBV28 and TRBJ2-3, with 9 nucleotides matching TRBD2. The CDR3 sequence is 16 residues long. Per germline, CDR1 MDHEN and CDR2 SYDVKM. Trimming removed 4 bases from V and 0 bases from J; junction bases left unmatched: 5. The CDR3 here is CASSYSGGTSTDTQYF. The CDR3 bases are TGTGCCAGCAGTTACAGCGGGGGGACTAGCACAGATACGCAGTATTTT.

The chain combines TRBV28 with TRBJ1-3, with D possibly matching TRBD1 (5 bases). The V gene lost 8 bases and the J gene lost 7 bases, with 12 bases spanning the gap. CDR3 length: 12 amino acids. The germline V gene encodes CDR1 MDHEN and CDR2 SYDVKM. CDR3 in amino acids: CASCEKGNTIYF. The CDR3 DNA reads TGTGCCAGCTGTGAAAAGGGGAACACCATATATTTT.

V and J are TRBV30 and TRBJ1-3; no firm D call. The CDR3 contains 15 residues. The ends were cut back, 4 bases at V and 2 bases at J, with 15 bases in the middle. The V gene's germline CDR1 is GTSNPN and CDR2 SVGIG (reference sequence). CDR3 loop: CAWTNSYGTGNTIYF. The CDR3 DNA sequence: TGTGCCTGGACGAATTCCTATGGCACTGGAAACACCATATATTTT.

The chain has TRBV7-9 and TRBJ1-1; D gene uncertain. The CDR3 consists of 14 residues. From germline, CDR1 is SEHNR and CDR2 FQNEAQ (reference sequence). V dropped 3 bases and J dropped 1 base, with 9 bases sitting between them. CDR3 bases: TGTGCCAGCAGCTTTAATTACGAGAACACTGAAGCTTTCTTT. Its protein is CASSFNYENTEAFF.

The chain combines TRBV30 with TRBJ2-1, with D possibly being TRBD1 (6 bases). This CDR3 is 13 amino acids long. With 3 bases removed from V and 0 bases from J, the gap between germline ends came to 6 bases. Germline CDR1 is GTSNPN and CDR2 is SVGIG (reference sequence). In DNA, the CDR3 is TGTGCCTGGAGGGACAGCTCCTACAATGAGCAGTTCTTC. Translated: CAWRDSSYNEQFF.

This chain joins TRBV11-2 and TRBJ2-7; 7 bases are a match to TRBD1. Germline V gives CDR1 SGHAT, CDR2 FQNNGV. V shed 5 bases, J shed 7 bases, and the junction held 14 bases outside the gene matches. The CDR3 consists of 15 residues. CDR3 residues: CASSADRVSAWEQYF. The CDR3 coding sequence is TGTGCCAGCAGCGCAGACAGGGTTTCGGCCTGGGAGCAGTACTTC.

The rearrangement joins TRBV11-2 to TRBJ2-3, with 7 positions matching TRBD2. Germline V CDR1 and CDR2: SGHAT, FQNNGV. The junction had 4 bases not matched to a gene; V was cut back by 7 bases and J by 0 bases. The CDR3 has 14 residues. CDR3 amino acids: CASKKRGSTDTQYF. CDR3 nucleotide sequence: TGTGCCAGCAAGAAGCGGGGTAGCACAGATACGCAGTATTTT. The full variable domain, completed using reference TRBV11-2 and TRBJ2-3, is EAGVAQSPRYKIIEKRQSVAFWCNPISGHATLYWYQQILGQGPKLLIQFQNNGVVDDSQLPKDRFSAERLKGVDSTLKIQPAKLEDSAVYLCASKKRGSTDTQYFGPGTRLTVL.

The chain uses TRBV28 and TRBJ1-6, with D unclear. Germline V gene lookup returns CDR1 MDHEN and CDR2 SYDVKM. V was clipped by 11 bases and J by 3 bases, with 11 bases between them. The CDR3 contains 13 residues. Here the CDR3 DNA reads TGTGCCGTGCGCCGGGTCTATAATTCACCCCTCCACTTT. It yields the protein CAVRRVYNSPLHF.

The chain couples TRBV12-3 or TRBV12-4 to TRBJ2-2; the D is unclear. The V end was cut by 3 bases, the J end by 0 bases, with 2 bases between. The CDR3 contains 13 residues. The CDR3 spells CASSFANTGELFF. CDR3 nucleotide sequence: TGTGCCAGCAGTTTTGCGAACACCGGGGAGCTGTTTTTT.

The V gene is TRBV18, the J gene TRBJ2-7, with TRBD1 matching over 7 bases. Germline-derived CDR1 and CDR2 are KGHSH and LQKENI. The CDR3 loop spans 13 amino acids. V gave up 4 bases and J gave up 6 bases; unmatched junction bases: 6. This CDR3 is CASSRATGSEQYF. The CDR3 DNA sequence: TGTGCCAGCTCACGAGCGACAGGGTCCGAGCAGTACTTC.

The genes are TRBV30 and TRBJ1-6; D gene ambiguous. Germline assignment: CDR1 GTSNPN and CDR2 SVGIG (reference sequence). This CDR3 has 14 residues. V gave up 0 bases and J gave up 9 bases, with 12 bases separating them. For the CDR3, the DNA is TGTGCCTGGAGTGTTAATCTCTTAGGTTCACCCCTCCACTTT. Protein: CAWSVNLLGSPLHF.

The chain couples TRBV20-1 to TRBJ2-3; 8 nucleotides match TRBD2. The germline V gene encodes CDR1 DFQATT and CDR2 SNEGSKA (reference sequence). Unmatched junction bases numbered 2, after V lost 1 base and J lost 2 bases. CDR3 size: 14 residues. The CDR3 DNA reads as TGCAGTGCTAGAGCGGGGGGGGTCACAGATACGCAGTATTTT. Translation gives CSARAGGVTDTQYF.

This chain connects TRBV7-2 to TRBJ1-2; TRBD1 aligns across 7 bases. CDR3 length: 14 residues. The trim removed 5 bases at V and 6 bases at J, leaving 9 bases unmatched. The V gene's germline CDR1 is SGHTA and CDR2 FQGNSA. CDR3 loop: CASSLGQAPDGYTF. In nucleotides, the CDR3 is TGTGCCAGCAGCCTCGGACAGGCACCAGATGGCTACACCTTC.

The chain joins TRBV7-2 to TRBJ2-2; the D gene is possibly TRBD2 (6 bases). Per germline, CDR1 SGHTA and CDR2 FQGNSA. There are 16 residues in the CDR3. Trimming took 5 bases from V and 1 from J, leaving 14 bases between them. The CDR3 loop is CASSLIAARNTGELFF. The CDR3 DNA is TGTGCCAGCAGCCTAATAGCGGCAAGGAACACCGGGGAGCTGTTTTTT. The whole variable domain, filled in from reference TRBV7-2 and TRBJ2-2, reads GAGVSQSPSNKVTEKGKDVELRCDPISGHTALYWYRQSLGQGLEFLIYFQGNSAPDKSGLPSDRFSAERTGGSVSTLTIQRTQQEDSAVYLCASSLIAARNTGELFFGEGSRLTVL.

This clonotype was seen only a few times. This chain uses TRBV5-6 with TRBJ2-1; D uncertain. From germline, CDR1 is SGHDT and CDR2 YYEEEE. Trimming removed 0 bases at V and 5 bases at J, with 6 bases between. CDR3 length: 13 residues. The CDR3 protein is CASSLGGDNEQFF. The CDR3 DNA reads TGTGCCAGCAGCTTGGGCGGCGACAATGAGCAGTTCTTC.

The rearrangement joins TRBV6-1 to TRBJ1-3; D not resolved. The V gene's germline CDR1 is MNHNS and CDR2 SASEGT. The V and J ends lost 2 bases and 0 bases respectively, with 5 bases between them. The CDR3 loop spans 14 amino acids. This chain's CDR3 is CASSESGSGNTIYF. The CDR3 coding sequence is TGTGCCAGCAGTGAATCGGGCTCTGGAAACACCATATATTTT.

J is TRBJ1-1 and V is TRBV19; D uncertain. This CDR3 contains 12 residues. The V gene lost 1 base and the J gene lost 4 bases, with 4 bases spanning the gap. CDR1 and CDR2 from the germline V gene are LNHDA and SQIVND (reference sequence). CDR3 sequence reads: CASSIGPTEAFF. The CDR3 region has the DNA TGTGCCAGTAGTATAGGACCCACTGAAGCTTTCTTT.

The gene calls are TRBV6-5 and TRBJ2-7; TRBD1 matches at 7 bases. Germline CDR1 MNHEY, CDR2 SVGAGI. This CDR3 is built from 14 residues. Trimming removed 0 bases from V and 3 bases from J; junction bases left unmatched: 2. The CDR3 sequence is CASSYSDRSYEQYF. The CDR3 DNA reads TGTGCCAGCAGTTACTCGGACAGGAGCTACGAGCAGTACTTC.